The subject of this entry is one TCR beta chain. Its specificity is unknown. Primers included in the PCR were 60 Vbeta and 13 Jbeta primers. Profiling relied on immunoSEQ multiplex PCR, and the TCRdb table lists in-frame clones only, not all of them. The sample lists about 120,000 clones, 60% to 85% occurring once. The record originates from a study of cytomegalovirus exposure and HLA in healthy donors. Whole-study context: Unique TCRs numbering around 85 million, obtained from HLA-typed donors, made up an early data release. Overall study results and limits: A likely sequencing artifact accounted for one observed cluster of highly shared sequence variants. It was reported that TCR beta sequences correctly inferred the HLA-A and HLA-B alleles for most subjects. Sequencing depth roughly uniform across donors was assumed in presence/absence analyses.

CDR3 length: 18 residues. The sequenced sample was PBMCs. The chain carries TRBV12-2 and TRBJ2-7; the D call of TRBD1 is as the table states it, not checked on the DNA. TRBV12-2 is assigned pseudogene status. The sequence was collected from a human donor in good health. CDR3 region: CASRFQSPRDRGPYEQYF. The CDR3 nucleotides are TGTGCAAGTCGTTTCCAGAGCCCCCGGGACAGGGGACCCTACGAGCAGTACTTC.